The rows below give T cell receptor beta chains drawn from one sample of a study of blood T cell repertoires in COVID-19. Assay: immunoSEQ multiplex PCR; the TCRdb copy retains only in-frame clones and omits some. The sample consists of some 100,000 clones, approximately 90% of them appearing once. The sample comprised peripheral blood. These receptors all come from a man between 50 and 59 years old with active COVID-19. The CDR3 runs from the conserved cysteine through the conserved F or W. The order of the fields is J gene, clone size, V gene, D gene, CDR3 DNA, CDR3 protein. The D gene is left open where the match is weak. The size entry is marked missing in some rows and otherwise reads once, few, many or a size class.

TRBJ2-5,NA,TRBV7-9,NA,TGTGCCAGCAGCTTAGCGGGGGCCGCAGAGACCCAGTACTTC,CASSLAGAAETQYF
TRBJ1-6,NA,TRBV6-5,TRBD1,TGTGCCAGCACCCCACAGGGGACGTCCAATTCACCCCTCCACTTT,CASTPQGTSNSPLHF
TRBJ2-5,NA,TRBV5-1,NA,TGCGCCAGCAGCTTGGGACTAGAAGAGACCCAGTACTTC,CASSLGLEETQYF
TRBJ1-2,NA,TRBV5-6,TRBD1,TGTGCCAGCAGCTTGGGCGGGACAGGGAACTATGGCTACACCTTC,CASSLGGTGNYGYTF
TRBJ2-7,NA,TRBV25-1,NA,TGTGCCAGCATTGACCGGGACACTAAATACGAGCAGTACTTC,CASIDRDTKYEQYF
TRBJ2-1,NA,TRBV5-4,TRBD1,TGTGCCAGCAGCTTGGACAGGGGGCCCTACAATGAGCAGTTCTTC,CASSLDRGPYNEQFF
TRBJ1-2,NA,TRBV24-1,NA,TGTGCCACCAGTGATCCGAAACAGGGTTACAACTATGGCTACACCTTC,CATSDPKQGYNYGYTF
TRBJ1-1,medium-sized,TRBV5-6,NA,TGTGCCAGCAGCCCGTCAAGAACGGGGGGAGACGATTTT,CASSPSRTGGDDF
TRBJ2-4,NA,TRBV5-1,TRBD2,TGCGCCAGCAGCTTGGAGTCTAGCGGGCCGACAAACATTCAGTACTTC,CASSLESSGPTNIQYF
TRBJ2-1,NA,TRBV18,TRBD2,TGTGCCAGCTCACCCTCCGGACTAGCCTACAATGAGCAGTTCTTC,CASSPSGLAYNEQFF
TRBJ1-2,NA,TRBV6-1,NA,TGTGCCAGCAGTGAAGACACCGGGGGTACAAACTATGGCTACACCTTC,CASSEDTGGTNYGYTF
TRBJ2-5,NA,TRBV5-4,NA,TGTGCCAGCAGCTTGCCGCGGGAGACCCAGTACTTC,CASSLPRETQYF
TRBJ2-2,few,TRBV9,TRBD2,TGTGCCAGCAGCGTAGACCTAGCGGGAGTAACCGGGGAGCTGTTTTTT,CASSVDLAGVTGELFF
TRBJ1-5,few,TRBV7-9,NA,TGTGCCAGCAGCTTACTAGGTCAGCCCCAGCATTTT,CASSLLGQPQHF
TRBJ2-5,NA,TRBV5-4,NA,TGTGCCAGCAGCCCCCTCGAGCCGGGGGAGACCCAGTACTTC,CASSPLEPGETQYF
TRBJ2-1,NA,TRBV5-5,NA,TGTGCCAGCAGCTTCGGACTCGGTGAGCAGTTCTTC,CASSFGLGEQFF
TRBJ1-2,NA,TRBV19,NA,TGTGCCAGTAGTATGTCTCTTAACTATGGCTACACCTTC,CASSMSLNYGYTF
TRBJ2-2,NA,TRBV5-6,TRBD1,TGTGCCAGCAGCTTGAGAGGGGGCCCGAACACCGGGGAGCTGTTTTTT,CASSLRGGPNTGELFF
TRBJ2-7,NA,TRBV5-1,NA,TGCGCCAGCAGCTCCACCGCAGGGGAAAGATCTCCAGCCTACGAGCAGTACTTC,CASSSTAGERSPAYEQYF
TRBJ2-2,NA,TRBV7-8,TRBD1,TGTGCCAGCAGCCCCGGACAGGGTAGCACCGGGGAGCTGTTTTTT,CASSPGQGSTGELFF
TRBJ2-2,NA,TRBV4-1,TRBD2,TGCGCCAGCAGCCAAGATGCGGGGGGGCTAGGCGGGGAGCTGTTTTTT,CASSQDAGGLGGELFF
TRBJ1-2,NA,TRBV10-3,NA,TGTGCCATCAGTGGGGGACTGGCTGGCTACACCTTC,CAISGGLAGYTF
TRBJ1-3,NA,TRBV19,NA,TGTGCCAGTAGTATCTCGGGAACTGGAAACACCATATATTTT,CASSISGTGNTIYF
TRBJ1-3,NA,TRBV25-1,NA,TGTGCCAGCAGTGGATCCGGGACTTCGGCTGGAAACACCATATATTTT,CASSGSGTSAGNTIYF
TRBJ2-3,NA,TRBV6-4,NA,TGTGCCAGCAGTGACCTCACAGCCGCAGATACGCAGTATTTT,CASSDLTAADTQYF
TRBJ2-7,NA,TRBV4-1,TRBD1,TGCGCCAGCAGCCACACGACAGGGGCGACCGAATACGAGCAGTACTTC,CASSHTTGATEYEQYF
TRBJ2-3,NA,TRBV7-2,TRBD1,TGTGCCAGCAGCTCCAGACAGGGGACAGATACGCAGTATTTT,CASSSRQGTDTQYF
TRBJ1-1,NA,TRBV21-1,NA,TGTGCCAGCAGCAATCGCGGGACTGAAGCTTTCTTT,CASSNRGTEAFF
TRBJ1-2,NA,TRBV30,TRBD1,TGTGCCTGGGATAGGGACAGGTGGAGGGATTATGGCTACACCTTC,CAWDRDRWRDYGYTF
TRBJ1-1,NA,TRBV19,NA,TGTGCCAGTAGTGTGAACCTCGGGAACACTGAAGCTTTCTTT,CASSVNLGNTEAFF
TRBJ1-5,NA,TRBV30,NA,TGTGCCTGGAGTTTTGACAGGAACAATCAGCCCCAGCATTTT,CAWSFDRNNQPQHF
TRBJ2-1,NA,TRBV7-2,TRBD2,TGTGCCAGCAGCCCCGAGCGACTAGCGGGAGTGGATGAGCAGTTCTTC,CASSPERLAGVDEQFF
TRBJ2-7,NA,TRBV6-6,TRBD1,TGTGCCAGCAGCCTGACAGGGCCGTACGAGCAGTACTTC,CASSLTGPYEQYF
TRBJ1-2,NA,TRBV2,NA,TGTGCCAGCATTTATACGAGCTCAAACTATGGCTACACCTTC,CASIYTSSNYGYTF
TRBJ2-2,NA,TRBV9,TRBD2,TGTGCCAGCAGCAAGAAAACCGGGACTAGCGGGATTCCGAACCCAAGAAACACCGGGGAGCTGTTTTTT,CASSKKTGTSGIPNPRNTGELFF
TRBJ1-2,NA,TRBV5-6,NA,TGTGCCAGCAGCTCCACCCCGACTGGAAACTATGGCTACACCTTC,CASSSTPTGNYGYTF
TRBJ2-7,once,TRBV7-2,TRBD2,TGTGCCAGCAGCACAAGAGCGGGGAGCTCCTACGAGCAGTACTTC,CASSTRAGSSYEQYF
TRBJ2-2,NA,TRBV24-1,NA,TGTGCCACCGAAGTAGGGGACACCGGGGAGCTGTTTTTT,CATEVGDTGELFF